This TCR beta chain derives from a study of spatial heterogeneity in lung cancer. The library protocol tagged each TCR cDNA with a unique molecular identifier. TCRdb itself ran the 5' RACE reads through MiXCR, one entry per CDR3 protein. The data show 4,500 to 5,500 distinct CDR3 sequences, 30% to 40% seen once. Study-level points and caveats: There were more appearances of ubiquitous expanded tumor TCRs in blood at resection than at follow-up.

This clonotype is deemed medium-sized (0.01 to 0.1%). Its specificity is unknown. With the library built for alpha chains, this beta chain is off target and its frequency is not meaningful. Germline CDR1 is SQVTM and CDR2 is ANQGSEA. The CDR3 sequence is 13 residues long. Trimming took 3 bases from V and 0 from J, leaving 9 bases between them. This sample's time point: sample taken at primary tumor resection. Unsorted whole RNA from tumor, nontumor lung or frozen PBMC underwent sequencing. The clonotype comes from a female donor with early-stage non-small cell lung cancer. The chain links TRBV29-1 to TRBJ2-7; D remains unclear. The material was PBMCs, obtained at surgery. The CDR3 region has the DNA TGCAGCGTTGAGACTTCTAGCTCCTACGAGCAGTACTTC. Translation gives CSVETSSSYEQYF.